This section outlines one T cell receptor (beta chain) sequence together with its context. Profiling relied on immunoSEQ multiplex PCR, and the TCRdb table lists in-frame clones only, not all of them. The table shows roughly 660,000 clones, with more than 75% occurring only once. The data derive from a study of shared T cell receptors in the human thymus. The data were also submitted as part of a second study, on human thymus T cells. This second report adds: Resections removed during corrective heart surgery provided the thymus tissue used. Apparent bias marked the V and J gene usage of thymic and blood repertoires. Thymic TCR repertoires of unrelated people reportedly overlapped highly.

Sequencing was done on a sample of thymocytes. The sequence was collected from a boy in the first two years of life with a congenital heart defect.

The CDR3 nucleotides read TGCGCCAGCAGCATAAAGCGGGGACCCTCCTACGAGCAGTACTTC. Protein sequence: CASSIKRGPSYEQYF. V is TRBV5-1 and J is TRBJ2-7; 7 positions agree with TRBD2. The CDR3 has 15 amino acids. The ends lost 4 bases at V and 0 bases at J; junction bases unmatched: 7. CDR1 and CDR2 (germline): SGHRS, YFSETQ.